A selection of T cell receptor beta chains follows, all from one sample in a study of control samples from healthy donors and cancer patients. Libraries were prepared by immunoSEQ multiplex PCR; TCRdb keeps only in-frame clonotypes and omits some of them. This sample has approximately 70,000 clones, with 90% found just once. The specimen sequenced was PBMCs. The receptors here all came from a woman in her forties or fifties with colorectal cancer. Each CDR3 is given with its conserved first and last residue. D genes are given only for firm matches. Size tells how often a clone was seen (once, few, many) or the class of an expanded clone, and some rows leave it out.

cdr3_nt,cdr3_aa,d_call,j_call,clone_size,v_call
TGTGCCAGCAGCCTCCGGGGCGGAGTCGTAGATACGCAGTATTTT,CASSLRGGVVDTQYF,-,TRBJ2-3,-,TRBV7-3
TGTGCCAGTAGTATGGTTCCGACAGGGAATGAGCAGTTCTTC,CASSMVPTGNEQFF,TRBD1,TRBJ2-1,few,TRBV19
TGTGCCAGCAGTTTTACCCCTACCACCCAATTT,CASSFTPTTQF,-,TRBJ1-1,-,TRBV2
TGTGCCAGCAGTCTAACCCTACTTACAAATGAGCAGTTCTTC,CASSLTLLTNEQFF,-,TRBJ2-1,-,TRBV28
TGTGCCAGTAGTAATTTACAGGGGTCTGGAAACACCATATATTTT,CASSNLQGSGNTIYF,TRBD1,TRBJ1-3,-,TRBV19
TGTGCTAGTGGTACAAGGGGGCTAACTAATGAGCAGTTCTTC,CASGTRGLTNEQFF,TRBD1,TRBJ2-1,-,TRBV12-5
TGTGCCATCAGTGAGTCGGATGGCGAGCAGTACTTC,CAISESDGEQYF,-,TRBJ2-7,-,TRBV10-3
TGTGCCAGCAGCTATCCGGGACAGGGTTACTATGGCTACACCTTC,CASSYPGQGYYGYTF,TRBD1,TRBJ1-2,-,TRBV11-2
TGTGCCAGCAGCAAAGCCGTGACTAGCGGTAAAAACGAGCAGTACTTC,CASSKAVTSGKNEQYF,-,TRBJ2-7,-,TRBV21-1
TGTGCCAGCAGTGAGAACTCCCAGGGAGGCTATGGCTACACCTTC,CASSENSQGGYGYTF,-,TRBJ1-2,once,TRBV6-1
TGCGCCAGCAGCTCAATTACTGGAGCGGGAGCCACCGAGCAGTACTTC,CASSSITGAGATEQYF,TRBD2,TRBJ2-7,-,TRBV5-1
TGTGCCAGCAGCGCCCGACAGGGGGCGACCACCGGGGAGCTGTTTTTT,CASSARQGATTGELFF,TRBD1,TRBJ2-2,-,TRBV11-2
TGCGCCAGCAGCCACCCCCCAACTAGGGTAAGAGAGCAGTACTTC,CASSHPPTRVREQYF,-,TRBJ2-7,-,TRBV4-1
TGTGCCAGCAGCGTAGGGGGAACTGGGGAAGCTTTCTTT,CASSVGGTGEAFF,-,TRBJ1-1,-,TRBV9
TGTGCCAGCAGTTACGAGGCACAGGGGGGGACTGAAGCTTTCTTT,CASSYEAQGGTEAFF,TRBD1,TRBJ1-1,-,TRBV6-6
TGTGCCAGTAGTAGGGGGCAGGGCGCTGGGGCCAACGTCCTGACTTTC,CASSRGQGAGANVLTF,-,TRBJ2-6,-,TRBV19
TGTGCCAGCAGTGAACGGGTTGGTCAGATCGAAGCTTTCTTT,CASSERVGQIEAFF,-,TRBJ1-1,-,TRBV6-1
TGCGCCAGCATGATCCCTGACAAAACCTATGGCTACACCTTC,CASMIPDKTYGYTF,-,TRBJ1-2,-,TRBV10-2
TGTGCCACCAGCAGAGATGAGGCTAGCGGGAGGGGAAATGAGCAGTTCTTC,CATSRDEASGRGNEQFF,TRBD2,TRBJ2-1,-,TRBV15
TGTGCCAGCAGTTACGGGAACAATGAGCAGTTCTTC,CASSYGNNEQFF,-,TRBJ2-1,-,TRBV6-2/TRBV6-3
TGTGCCAGTAGTATACCCCAGAGCGCCCAGTACTTC,CASSIPQSAQYF,-,TRBJ2-5,-,TRBV19
TGTGCCAGTACCCCAGGGCCGCCCCCTTATAGCAATCAGCCCCAGCATTTT,CASTPGPPPYSNQPQHF,-,TRBJ1-5,-,TRBV19
TGTGCCAGCAGCTTAGGTCACAGGCTTAATGAAAAACTGTTTTTT,CASSLGHRLNEKLFF,-,TRBJ1-4,once,TRBV7-9
TGTGCCAGCAGCCAAGGGGACATTCAGCCCCAGCATTTT,CASSQGDIQPQHF,-,TRBJ1-5,-,TRBV3-1/TRBV3-2
TGTGCCAGCAGTTCGGGCTCGTTAGGCACCGGGGAGCTGTTTTTT,CASSSGSLGTGELFF,-,TRBJ2-2,-,TRBV7-8
TGCGCCAGCAGCTTGGGGAGCGGGAGCTCCTACAATGAGCAGTTCTTC,CASSLGSGSSYNEQFF,TRBD2,TRBJ2-1,once,TRBV5-1
TGTGCCAGCAGCACCACCGGGGGGGATACGCAGTATTTT,CASSTTGGDTQYF,TRBD2,TRBJ2-3,-,TRBV5-4
TGTGCCAGCAGTTGGGACAGTAGATACAATGAGCAGTTCTTC,CASSWDSRYNEQFF,TRBD1,TRBJ2-1,few,TRBV2
TGTGCCAGCAGTGTAAAGGGTTGGGGGACTGAAGCTTTCTTT,CASSVKGWGTEAFF,-,TRBJ1-1,-,TRBV25-1
TGTGCCAGCAGCCCTAACGCCCTTTACGAGCAGTACTTC,CASSPNALYEQYF,-,TRBJ2-7,-,TRBV7-9
TGTGCTAGTGGCTTGTATCCGGGTGGGACCCAGTACTTC,CASGLYPGGTQYF,-,TRBJ2-5,-,TRBV12-5
TGTGCCACCAGCGAGACAGGGGGCCCCTATGGCTACACCTTC,CATSETGGPYGYTF,TRBD1,TRBJ1-2,-,TRBV15
TGTGCCAGCAGTGACCCGGACAGCCCCTACGAGCAGTACTTC,CASSDPDSPYEQYF,-,TRBJ2-7,once,TRBV6-4
TGTGCCAGCAGTGACAGATCTAGCACAGATACGCAGTATTTT,CASSDRSSTDTQYF,-,TRBJ2-3,-,TRBV6-1
TGTGCCAGCGTCACAGGGCGTCGCGGCTACACCTTC,CASVTGRRGYTF,-,TRBJ1-2,-,TRBV28
TGCAGTGCTAGTCAGTCCCTGAACACTGAAGCTTTCTTT,CSASQSLNTEAFF,-,TRBJ1-1,-,TRBV20-1
TGTGCCAGCAGCCCCTCCGGGACAGGAGCCTACGAGCAGTACTTC,CASSPSGTGAYEQYF,TRBD1,TRBJ2-7,-,TRBV7-2
TGTGCCAGCAGCCCCGCCGGGACAGGGCTTGACATTCAGTACTTC,CASSPAGTGLDIQYF,TRBD1,TRBJ2-4,-,TRBV9
TGTGCCAGCAGCCCCCCCGGACAGAGACAAGAGACCCAGTACTTC,CASSPPGQRQETQYF,-,TRBJ2-5,-,TRBV11-2
TGTGCCATCAGAGCGGCGACAGGGGAATATGCCGGGGAGCTGTTTTTT,CAIRAATGEYAGELFF,TRBD1,TRBJ2-2,-,TRBV10-3
TGTGCCAGTAGTACCTACAACACCGGGGAGCTGTTTTTT,CASSTYNTGELFF,-,TRBJ2-2,-,TRBV19
TGTGCCTGGAGGGGCTCCTATAATTCACCCCTCCACTTT,CAWRGSYNSPLHF,-,TRBJ1-6,-,TRBV30
TGCGCCAGCAGTCCCGGTGACACTACTGGAAACACCATATATTTT,CASSPGDTTGNTIYF,-,TRBJ1-3,-,TRBV5-1
TGCAGTGCTAGTTCGGGGAGGCCCGGGGCCAACGTCCTGACTTTC,CSASSGRPGANVLTF,-,TRBJ2-6,-,TRBV20-1
TGTGCCAGCAGTGCCAGACAGTTTTATAGCAATCAGCCCCAGCATTTT,CASSARQFYSNQPQHF,-,TRBJ1-5,few,TRBV2
TGTGCCAGCACTAATGAAGTAAACTATGGCTACACCTTC,CASTNEVNYGYTF,-,TRBJ1-2,-,TRBV7-9
TGCGCCAGCAGCTCGCGAACGGTTCGGGTAGCGGGGAGAGAGGATACGCAGTATTTT,CASSSRTVRVAGREDTQYF,TRBD2,TRBJ2-3,-,TRBV5-1
TGTGCCAGCAGCCGCCATGCTAGCGATAGGAGGAACACCGGGGAGCTGTTTTTT,CASSRHASDRRNTGELFF,-,TRBJ2-2,-,TRBV3-1/TRBV3-2
TGTGCCAGCAGTGAAGACAGGGGTAGGGCTGGGGCCAACGTCCTGACTTTC,CASSEDRGRAGANVLTF,TRBD1,TRBJ2-6,few,TRBV6-1